This T cell receptor (beta chain) was observed in a study of beta chain bispecific antibodies for T cell cancers. Overall study: Surviving healthy donor T cells from leukemia-line and bispecific antibody cocultures were TRBV-sequenced for family depletion. Surface TRBV12 (TRBV12-3) was on Jurkat, TRBV5-5 on HPB-ALL.

Findings and limits, study-wide: The leukemia cells, rather than normal T cells, gave most of the targeted TRBV signal. The anti-TRBV5-5 antibody also binds TRBV5-6, a similar gene.

Germline loops: CDR1 MNHEY, CDR2 SVGAGI. The CDR3 totals 15 residues. V dropped 0 bases and J dropped 0 bases, with 9 bases sitting between them. Expansion lasted 2 to 4 days, with either anti-CD3 antibody OKT3 or CD3/CD28 beads. Culture medium contained IL-2 at 85 to 100 IU/ml and IL-7 at 4.5 to 6.5 ng/ml. Many counts were recorded for this clonotype. What it binds is not known. TCRdb reanalysed the 5' RACE reads using MiXCR and keeps one entry per CDR3 protein. The table records several thousand distinct CDR3 sequences, 2.2% of them present only once. Specimen: T cells from a healthy donor cultured with Jurkat leukemia cells, collected from a culture containing an anti-CD19 bispecific antibody. This sequence joins TRBV6-5 and TRBJ2-7; D perhaps matches TRBD2 (5 bases). This TCR was sampled from a human donor in good health. Some clones in this sample may be carry-over from other donors' samples. For the CDR3, the DNA is TGTGCCAGCAGTTACTCGAGGGCAGGCTCCTACGAGCAGTACTTC. It is translated as CASSYSRAGSYEQYF.